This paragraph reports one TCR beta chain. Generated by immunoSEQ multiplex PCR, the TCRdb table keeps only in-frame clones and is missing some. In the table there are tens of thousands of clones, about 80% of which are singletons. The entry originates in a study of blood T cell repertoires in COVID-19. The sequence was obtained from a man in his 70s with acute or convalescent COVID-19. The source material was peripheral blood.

The CDR3 protein is CASTGTSGISSYNEQFF. In DNA form, the CDR3 reads TGTGCCAGCACCGGGACTAGCGGGATCAGCTCCTACAATGAGCAGTTCTTC. The V gene is TRBV28, the J gene TRBJ2-1; 13 bases align to TRBD2. CDR3 length: 17 amino acids. With V trimmed by 7 bases and J by 0 bases, 6 bases remained unmatched. Germline CDR1 reads MDHEN; CDR2 reads SYDVKM. The full variable domain, completed using reference TRBV28 and TRBJ2-1, is DVKVTQSSRYLVKRTGEKVFLECVQDMDHENMFWYRQDPGLGLRLIYFSYDVKMKEKGDIPEGYSVSREKKERFSLILESASTNQTSMYLCASTGTSGISSYNEQFFGPGTRLTVL.